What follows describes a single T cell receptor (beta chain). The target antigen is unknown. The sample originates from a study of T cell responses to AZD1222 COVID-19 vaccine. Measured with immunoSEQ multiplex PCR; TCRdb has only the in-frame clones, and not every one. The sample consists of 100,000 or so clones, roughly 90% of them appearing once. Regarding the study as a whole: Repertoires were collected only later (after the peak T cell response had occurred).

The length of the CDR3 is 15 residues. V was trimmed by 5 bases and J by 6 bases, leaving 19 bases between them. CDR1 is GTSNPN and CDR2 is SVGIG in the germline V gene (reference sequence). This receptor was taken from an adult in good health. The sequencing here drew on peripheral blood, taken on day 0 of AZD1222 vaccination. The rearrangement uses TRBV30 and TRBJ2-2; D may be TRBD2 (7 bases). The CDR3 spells CAWGFRRGLAGELFF. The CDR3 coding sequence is TGTGCCTGGGGGTTCCGGCGGGGGCTGGCCGGGGAGCTGTTTTTT.